These 22 T cell receptor beta chains came from one sample sequenced in a study of T cells in Graves' hyperthyroidism and ophthalmopathy. Researchers amplified the TCR beta CDR3 regions from RNA transcripts. HTBI primers were the set used in a first-round RT-PCR of the TCR CDR3. In TCRdb, the multiplex PCR reads were re-called with MiXCR into one record per CDR3 protein. The table includes 400,000 to 550,000 distinct CDR3 sequences, around 22% detected once. The specimen sequenced was blood. These receptors were taken from a young woman with Graves' ophthalmopathy.

This clonotype has a count of ten or more. The J gene is TRBJ1-6, the V gene TRBV6-5; possibly TRBD1 for D (6 bases). The germline V gene has CDR1 MNHEY and CDR2 SVGAGI. The CDR3 spans 14 residues. V was trimmed by 2 bases and J by 9 bases, leaving 11 bases between them. The chain's CDR3 is CASSYGGASSPLHF. DNA of the CDR3: TGTGCCAGCAGTTACGGGGGGGCGAGTTCACCCCTCCACTTT.

This clonotype was counted ten times or more. The J gene is TRBJ1-5, the V gene TRBV6-8; 7 bases line up with TRBD1. Germline loops: CDR1 MNHGY, CDR2 SAAAGT. The V and J ends lost 7 bases and 1 base, in that order; junction bases with no gene match: 4. The CDR3 spans 14 residues. The CDR3 protein is CASTTGESNQPQHF. In DNA, the CDR3 is TGTGCCAGCACCACAGGGGAGAGCAATCAGCCCCAGCATTTT.

This clonotype has at least ten counts. The chain links TRBV10-3 to TRBJ1-5; a possible D gene is TRBD1 (5 bases). Germline V lookup: CDR1 ENHRY, CDR2 SYGVKD. Trimming left V 2 bases short and J 1 base short, with 15 bases between. The CDR3 sequence is 17 residues long. CDR3 amino acids: CAISERKSGGSNQPQHF. The CDR3 nucleotides read TGTGCCATCAGTGAGCGAAAAAGTGGGGGGAGCAATCAGCCCCAGCATTTT.

This clonotype was recorded many times. The chain combines TRBV12-3 or TRBV12-4 with TRBJ1-3; TRBD1 might be the D (6 bases). The length of the CDR3 is 16 residues. V gave up 7 bases and J gave up 4 bases, with 20 bases separating them. CDR3 in amino acids: CASTTEGGGGGNTIYF. In DNA, the CDR3 is TGTGCCAGCACCACGGAGGGAGGGGGGGGCGGAAACACCATATATTTT.

Here the CDR3 reads CASSERRTAPYEQYF. The CDR3 DNA follows: TGTGCCAGCAGTGAACGGAGGACAGCGCCCTACGAGCAGTACTTC. The rearrangement joins TRBV6-1 to TRBJ2-7, with a weak D call TRBD1 (6 bases). This CDR3 has 15 residues. Germline assignment: CDR1 MNHNS and CDR2 SASEGT. The V end lost 2 bases, the J end lost 2 bases, and 13 bases lay between the germline ends.

In its sample, this clonotype was seen once. A single base separates this from a much larger clone, so it may be a read error. The rearrangement joins TRBV7-2 to TRBJ1-2, with D perhaps TRBD1 (5 bases). Per the germline V gene, CDR1 is SGHTA and CDR2 is FQGNSA. This CDR3 is built from 14 residues. Between the trimmed V and J ends, which lost 8 bases and 8 bases, there was a span of 21 bases. The CDR3 region is CASCPSVGGRGYTF. The CDR3 DNA reads TGTGCCAGCTGCCCCTCGGTCGGGGGACGGGGCTACACCTTC.

As concerns this clonotype: With a much larger clone just one base away, this may be a read error. The CDR3 spells CAISPTASGNTIHF. The CDR3 DNA follows: TGTGCCATCAGTCCGACAGCCTCTGGAAACACCATACATTTT. The J gene is TRBJ1-3, the V gene TRBV12-3 or TRBV12-4; D may be TRBD1 (5 bases). The CDR3 runs 14 residues.

This clonotype came up a few times. This chain joins TRBV3-1 and TRBJ2-4, with 9 bases lining up with TRBD2. The CDR3 spans 17 residues. Per the germline V gene, CDR1 is LGHDT and CDR2 is YNNKEL (reference sequence). Trimming at V came to 4 bases and at J to 6 bases, leaving 13 bases not matched to a gene. This chain's CDR3 is CASSRGFSAGGLNIQYF. In DNA form, the CDR3 reads TGTGCCAGCAGCCGAGGTTTTAGCGCGGGGGGGTTAAACATTCAGTACTTC. The full variable domain, completed using reference TRBV3-1 and TRBJ2-4, is DTAVSQTPKYLVTQMGNDKSIKCEQNLGHDTMYWYKQDSKKFLKIMFSYNNKELIINETVPNRFSPKSPDKAHLNLHINSLELGDSAVYFCASSRGFSAGGLNIQYFGAGTRLSVL.

The CDR3 reads CASSFSGVGNTEQYF. CDR3 nucleotides: TGCGCCAGCAGCTTTTCTGGTGTGGGGAATACGGAGCAGTACTTC. The V call is TRBV5-1, the J call TRBJ2-7; D remains unclear. V lost 2 bases to trimming and J lost 7 bases, with 19 bases between them. This CDR3 has 15 residues. The germline V gene encodes CDR1 SGHRS and CDR2 YFSETQ.

This clonotype has more than one count but fewer than ten. The CDR3, as DNA: TGTGCCGGAGCCGCGGGAGGGCTCTTCTACGAGCAGTACTTC. It yields the protein CAGAAGGLFYEQYF. This chain links TRBV30 with TRBJ2-7; 9 bases map to TRBD2. Trimming removed 8 bases from V and 3 bases from J; junction bases left unmatched: 11. The CDR3 runs 14 residues. The germline CDR1 and CDR2 sequences are GTSNPN and SVGIG (reference sequence). Filled out from reference TRBV30 and TRBJ2-7, the complete variable domain reads SQTIHQWPATLVQPVGSPLSLECTVEGTSNPNLYWYRQAAGRGLQLLFYSVGIGQISSEVPQNLSASRPQDRQFILSSKKLLLSDSGFYLCAGAAGGLFYEQYFGPGTRLTVT.

There are many counts of this clonotype. The chain joins TRBV4-1 to TRBJ1-2, with a weak D call TRBD1 (5 bases). Germline CDR1 is MGHRA and CDR2 is YSYEKL. The V and J ends lost 6 bases and 3 bases respectively, with 14 bases between them. This CDR3 comprises 14 residues. CDR3 sequence: CASSRTPEHYGYTF. DNA for the CDR3: TGCGCCAGCAGTCGGACACCGGAACACTATGGCTACACCTTC.

Ten or more counts support this clonotype. The chain recombines TRBV12-3 or TRBV12-4 with TRBJ1-1; D perhaps matches TRBD1 (5 bases). V was pared by 4 bases and J by 6 bases, with 18 bases between. The CDR3 is 15 residues long. CDR3 sequence (DNA): TGTGCCAGCAGTTACCTTGACAGAGTGAAACCTGAAGCTTTCTTT. Residues: CASSYLDRVKPEAFF.

This clonotype showed up many times. The chain uses TRBV28 and TRBJ2-7; TRBD1 matches 8 bases. The V and J ends lost 8 bases and 2 bases, in that order; junction bases with no gene match: 17. The CDR3 runs 17 residues. Germline V gene sequence: CDR1 MDHEN, CDR2 SYDVKM. Here the CDR3 reads CASGLNRDRIRTYEQYF. The CDR3 region has the DNA TGTGCCAGCGGATTAAACAGGGACAGGATTCGAACCTACGAGCAGTACTTC.

This sequence joins TRBV6-1 and TRBJ2-7, with TRBD1 identical over 9 bases. V gave up 7 bases and J gave up 4 bases; unmatched junction bases: 8. Germline CDR1 and CDR2: MNHNS and SASEGT. The CDR3 is 14 residues long. The CDR3 is CASIHRGLSYEQYF. CDR3 DNA: TGTGCCAGCATTCACAGGGGGCTTTCTTACGAGCAGTACTTC.

The table lists this clonotype with many counts. The chain couples TRBV12-3 or TRBV12-4 to TRBJ2-7, with TRBD2 identical over 14 bases. J lost 2 bases, V lost 4 bases, and 1 base had no gene match. This CDR3 has 15 amino acids. CDR3 DNA sequence: TGTGCCAGCAGTTCGGGACTAGCGGGGGCCTACGAGCAGTACTTC. Its protein product is CASSSGLAGAYEQYF.

This chain joins TRBV4-1 and TRBJ1-1; maybe TRBD1 (6 bases). The germline V gene encodes CDR1 MGHRA and CDR2 YSYEKL. The V end lost 3 bases, the J end lost 3 bases, and 20 bases lay between the germline ends. The CDR3 extends over 17 amino acids. The CDR3 coding sequence is TGCGCCAGCAGCCACCCATGGACAGAAACCGGGGACACTGAAGCTTTCTTT. The encoded protein is CASSHPWTETGDTEAFF.

This clonotype was counted many times. This chain uses TRBV30 with TRBJ2-6; the D is unclear. Germline V gives CDR1 GTSNPN, CDR2 SVGIG (reference sequence). This CDR3 comprises 14 residues. Trimming took 3 bases from V and 2 from J, leaving 8 bases between them. DNA for the CDR3: TGTGCCTGGAGGGGTGTTGCTGGGGCCAACGTCCTGACTTTC. This sequence encodes CAWRGVAGANVLTF.

This clonotype was detected ten times or more. The chain couples TRBV6-1 to TRBJ1-2; D unresolved. V dropped 1 base and J dropped 4 bases, with 7 bases sitting between them. There are 13 residues in the CDR3. Looked up from germline, CDR1 is MNHNS and CDR2 is SASEGT. For the CDR3, the DNA is TGTGCCAGCAGTGAAGGAGGGCGCTATGGCTACACCTTC. Translated, it gives CASSEGGRYGYTF.

This clonotype was seen a few times. The genes are TRBV12-3 or TRBV12-4 and TRBJ1-6; no definite D call. The CDR3 spans 14 residues. V was shortened by 7 bases and J by 7 bases, with 14 bases between the two germline ends. The CDR3 DNA sequence: TGTGCCAGCAAAAAAACCCAGACAAATTCACCCCTCCACTTT. Protein: CASKKTQTNSPLHF.

The sample holds many counts of this clonotype. The gene calls are TRBV6-2 or TRBV6-3 and TRBJ1-2, with a weak D call TRBD1 (5 bases). Per germline, CDR1 MNHEY and CDR2 SVGEGT. The CDR3 contains 12 residues. Trimming shortened V by 6 bases and J by 8 bases, and 13 bases separated the two germline ends. The chain's CDR3 is CASSLARGGYTF. The CDR3 DNA follows: TGTGCCAGCAGCCTCGCCCGGGGGGGCTACACCTTC.

V and J are TRBV5-5 and TRBJ1-1; D gene unclear. Germline lookup yields CDR1 SGHKS and CDR2 YYEKEE (reference sequence). This CDR3 comprises 15 residues. The V end lost 3 bases, the J end lost 0 bases, and 12 bases lay between the germline ends. As DNA, the CDR3 is TGTGCCAGCAGCTCGTGGCTGGGTCTGAACACTGAAGCTTTCTTT. Protein product: CASSSWLGLNTEAFF.

This clonotype was counted many times. The V gene is TRBV12-3 or TRBV12-4, the J gene TRBJ1-1, with no clear D. Trimming removed 7 bases from V and 2 bases from J, with 17 bases in between. The CDR3 has 15 residues. CDR3 coding DNA: TGTGCCAGCACCCTCACGGCAGGAGATAACACTGAAGCTTTCTTT. Protein sequence: CASTLTAGDNTEAFF.